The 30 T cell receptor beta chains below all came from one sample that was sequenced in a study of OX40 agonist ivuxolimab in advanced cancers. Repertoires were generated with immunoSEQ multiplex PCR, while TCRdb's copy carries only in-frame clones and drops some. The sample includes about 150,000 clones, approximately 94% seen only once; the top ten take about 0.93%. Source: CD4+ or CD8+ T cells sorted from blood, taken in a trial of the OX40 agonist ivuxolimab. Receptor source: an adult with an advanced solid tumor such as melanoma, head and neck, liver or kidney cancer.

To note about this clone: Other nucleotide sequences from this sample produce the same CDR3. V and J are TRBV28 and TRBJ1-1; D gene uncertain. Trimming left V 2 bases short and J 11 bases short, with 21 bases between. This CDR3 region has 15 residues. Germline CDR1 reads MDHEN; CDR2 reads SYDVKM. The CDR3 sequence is CASSLRFRGRTVAFF. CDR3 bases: TGTGCCAGCAGTTTAAGGTTCCGGGGTAGGACGGTTGCTTTCTTT.

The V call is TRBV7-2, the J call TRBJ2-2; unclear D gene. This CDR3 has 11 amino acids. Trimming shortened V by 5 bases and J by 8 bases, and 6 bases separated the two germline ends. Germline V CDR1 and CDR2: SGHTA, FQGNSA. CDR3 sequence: CASSLLGELFF. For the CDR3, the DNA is TGTGCCAGCAGCCTGCTGGGGGAGCTGTTTTTT.

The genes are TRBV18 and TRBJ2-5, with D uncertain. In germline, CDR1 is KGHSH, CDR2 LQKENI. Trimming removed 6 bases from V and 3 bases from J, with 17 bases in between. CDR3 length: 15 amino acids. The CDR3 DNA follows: TGTGCCAGCTCCCGCACCCTCGGGTGGGAAGAGACCCAGTACTTC. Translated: CASSRTLGWEETQYF.

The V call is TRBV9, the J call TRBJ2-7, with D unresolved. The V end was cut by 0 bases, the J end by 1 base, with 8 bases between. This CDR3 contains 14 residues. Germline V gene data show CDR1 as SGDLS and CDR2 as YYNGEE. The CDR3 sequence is CASSVDYGSYEQYF. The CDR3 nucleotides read TGTGCCAGCAGCGTAGATTACGGATCCTACGAGCAGTACTTC.

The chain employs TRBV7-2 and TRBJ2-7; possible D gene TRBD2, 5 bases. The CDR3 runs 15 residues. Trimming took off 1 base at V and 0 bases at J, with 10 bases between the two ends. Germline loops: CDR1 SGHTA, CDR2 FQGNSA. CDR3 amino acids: CASSLEWRSSYEQYF. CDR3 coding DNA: TGTGCCAGCAGCTTAGAGTGGAGGAGCTCCTACGAGCAGTACTTC.

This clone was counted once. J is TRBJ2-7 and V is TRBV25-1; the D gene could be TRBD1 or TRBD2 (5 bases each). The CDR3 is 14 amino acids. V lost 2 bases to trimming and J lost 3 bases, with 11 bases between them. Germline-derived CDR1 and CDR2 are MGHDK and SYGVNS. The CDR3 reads CASSETRDRYEQYF. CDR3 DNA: TGTGCCAGCAGTGAAACCCGGGACCGCTACGAGCAGTACTTC.

Written as DNA, the CDR3 is TGTGCCAGCAGTCCCCCCCCAGGGCGGGGGGCCGAGCAGTACTTC. It codes for CASSPPPGRGAEQYF. V usage is TRBV6-5 and J usage is TRBJ2-7; 8 bases align to TRBD2. The V segment lost 5 bases and the J segment 6 bases; nucleotides outside the gene matches: 12. The CDR3 is 15 residues long. CDR1 MNHEY and CDR2 SVGAGI come from the germline V gene.

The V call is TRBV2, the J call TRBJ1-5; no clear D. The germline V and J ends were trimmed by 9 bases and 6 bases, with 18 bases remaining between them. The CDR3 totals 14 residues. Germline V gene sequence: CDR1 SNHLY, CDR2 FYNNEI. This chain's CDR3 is CASHSRGTGQPQHF. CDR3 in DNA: TGTGCCAGTCACAGTCGGGGTACGGGTCAGCCCCAGCATTTT.

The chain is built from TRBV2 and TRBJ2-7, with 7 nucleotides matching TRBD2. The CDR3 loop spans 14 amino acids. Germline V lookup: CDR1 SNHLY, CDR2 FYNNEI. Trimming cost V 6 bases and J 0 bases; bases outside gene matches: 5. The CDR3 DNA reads TGTGCCAGCAGCGCACGGACTAGCTCCTACGAGCAGTACTTC. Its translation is CASSARTSSYEQYF.

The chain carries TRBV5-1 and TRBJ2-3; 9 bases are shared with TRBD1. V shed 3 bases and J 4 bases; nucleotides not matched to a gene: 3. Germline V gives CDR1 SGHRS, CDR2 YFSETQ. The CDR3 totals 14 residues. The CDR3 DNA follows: TGCGCCAGCAGCTATGGACAGGGGTCAGATACGCAGTATTTT. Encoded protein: CASSYGQGSDTQYF.

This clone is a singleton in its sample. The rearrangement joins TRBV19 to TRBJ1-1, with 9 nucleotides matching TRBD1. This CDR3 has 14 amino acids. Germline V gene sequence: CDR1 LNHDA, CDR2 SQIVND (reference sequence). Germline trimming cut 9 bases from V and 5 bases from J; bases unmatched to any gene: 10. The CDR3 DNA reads TGTGCCAGCGACCTTGGGACAGGGTGGACTGAAGCTTTCTTT. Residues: CASDLGTGWTEAFF.

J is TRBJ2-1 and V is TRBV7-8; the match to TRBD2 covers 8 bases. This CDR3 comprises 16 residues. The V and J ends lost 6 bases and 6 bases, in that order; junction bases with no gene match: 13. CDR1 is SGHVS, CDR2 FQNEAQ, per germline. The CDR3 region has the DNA TGTGCCAGCAGAGGGATCGGTTCGGGGGGGATCAATGAGCAGTTCTTC. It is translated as CASRGIGSGGINEQFF.

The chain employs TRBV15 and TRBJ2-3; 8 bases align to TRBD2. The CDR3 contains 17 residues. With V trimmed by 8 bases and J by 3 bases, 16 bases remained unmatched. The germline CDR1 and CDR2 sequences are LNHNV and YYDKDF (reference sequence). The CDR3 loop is CATGIIGVLAETDTQYF. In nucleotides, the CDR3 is TGTGCCACCGGGATTATCGGGGTACTAGCGGAGACAGATACGCAGTATTTT.

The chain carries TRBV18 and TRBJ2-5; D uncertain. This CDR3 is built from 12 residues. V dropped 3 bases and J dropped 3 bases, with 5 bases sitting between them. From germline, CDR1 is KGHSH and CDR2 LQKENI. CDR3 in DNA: TGTGCCAGCTCACCGAAGAAAGAGACCCAGTACTTC. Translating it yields CASSPKKETQYF.

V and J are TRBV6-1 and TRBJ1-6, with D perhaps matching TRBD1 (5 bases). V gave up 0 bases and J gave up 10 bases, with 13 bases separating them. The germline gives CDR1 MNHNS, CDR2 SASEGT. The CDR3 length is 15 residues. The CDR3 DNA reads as TGTGCCAGCAGTGAAGCAGGAGGGGCAGGCTCACCCCTCCACTTT. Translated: CASSEAGGAGSPLHF.

CDR3 bases: TGCGCCAGCAGCTTGGCAGAAGCGGGATATACCGGGGAGCTGTTTTTT. Translated, it gives CASSLAEAGYTGELFF. The chain has TRBV5-1 and TRBJ2-2, with TRBD2 matching 7 bases. CDR3 length: 16 amino acids. CDR1 is SGHRS and CDR2 is YFSETQ in the germline V gene. V dropped 0 bases and J dropped 5; count of bases not matched to a gene: 7.

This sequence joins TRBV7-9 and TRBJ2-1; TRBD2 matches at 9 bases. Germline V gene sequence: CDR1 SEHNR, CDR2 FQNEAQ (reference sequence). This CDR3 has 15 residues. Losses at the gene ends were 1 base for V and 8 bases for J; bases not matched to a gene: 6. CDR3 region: CASSLVGGGAHEQFF. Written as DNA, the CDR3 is TGTGCCAGCAGCTTAGTGGGCGGGGGGGCTCATGAGCAGTTCTTC.

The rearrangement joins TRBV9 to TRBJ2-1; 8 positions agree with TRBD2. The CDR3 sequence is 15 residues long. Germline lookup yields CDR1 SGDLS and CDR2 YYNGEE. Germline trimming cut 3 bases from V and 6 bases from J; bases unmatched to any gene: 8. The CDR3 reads CASSAGLDKFNEQFF. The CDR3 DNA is TGTGCCAGCAGCGCGGGACTAGATAAATTCAATGAGCAGTTCTTC.

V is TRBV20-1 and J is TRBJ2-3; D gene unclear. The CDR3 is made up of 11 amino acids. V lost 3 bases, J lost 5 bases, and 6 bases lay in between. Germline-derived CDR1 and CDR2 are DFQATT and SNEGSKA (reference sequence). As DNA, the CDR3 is TGCAGTGCTAGGACCCGAGATACGCAGTATTTT. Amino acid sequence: CSARTRDTQYF.

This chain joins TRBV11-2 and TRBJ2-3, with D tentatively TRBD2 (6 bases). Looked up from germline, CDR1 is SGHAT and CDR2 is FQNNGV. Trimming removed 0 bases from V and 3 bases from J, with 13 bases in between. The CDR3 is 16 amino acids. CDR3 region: CASSLDYGGWTDTQYF. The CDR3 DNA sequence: TGTGCCAGCAGCTTAGATTATGGGGGGTGGACAGATACGCAGTATTTT.

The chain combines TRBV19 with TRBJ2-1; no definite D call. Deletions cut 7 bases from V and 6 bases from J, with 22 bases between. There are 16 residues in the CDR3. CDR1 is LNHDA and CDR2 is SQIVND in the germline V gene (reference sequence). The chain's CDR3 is CASNIERRKNINEQFF. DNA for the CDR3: TGTGCCAGTAATATCGAACGGCGCAAGAACATCAATGAGCAGTTCTTC.

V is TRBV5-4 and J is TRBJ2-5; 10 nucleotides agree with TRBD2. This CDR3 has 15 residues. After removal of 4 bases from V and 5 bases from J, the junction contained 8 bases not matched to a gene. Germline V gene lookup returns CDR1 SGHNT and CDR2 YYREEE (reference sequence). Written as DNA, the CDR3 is TGTGCCAGCAGCGTGAGCGGGGGGGCCGGGGAGACCCAGTACTTC. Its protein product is CASSVSGGAGETQYF.

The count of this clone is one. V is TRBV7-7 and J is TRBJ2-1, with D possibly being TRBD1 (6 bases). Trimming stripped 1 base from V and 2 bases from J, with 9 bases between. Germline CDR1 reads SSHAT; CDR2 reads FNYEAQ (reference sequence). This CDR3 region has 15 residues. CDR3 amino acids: CASSLEGGTYNEQFF. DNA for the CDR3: TGTGCCAGCAGCTTAGAAGGGGGAACCTACAATGAGCAGTTCTTC.

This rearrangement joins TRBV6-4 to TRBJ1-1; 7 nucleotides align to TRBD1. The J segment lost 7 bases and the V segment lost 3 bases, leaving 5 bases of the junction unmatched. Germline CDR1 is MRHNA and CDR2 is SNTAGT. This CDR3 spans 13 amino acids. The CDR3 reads CASSEARGSEAFF. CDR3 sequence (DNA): TGTGCCAGCAGTGAAGCCAGGGGGAGTGAAGCTTTCTTT.

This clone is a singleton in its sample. CDR3 nucleotides: TGTGCCAGTAGTGGTCGACAGCCTTACTATGGCTACACCTTC. Its translation is CASSGRQPYYGYTF. The V gene is TRBV19, the J gene TRBJ1-2, with a tentative D call TRBD1 (5 bases). Trimming stripped 5 bases from V and 3 bases from J, with 13 bases between. The CDR3 is made up of 14 amino acids. Germline V gene sequence: CDR1 LNHDA, CDR2 SQIVND (reference sequence).

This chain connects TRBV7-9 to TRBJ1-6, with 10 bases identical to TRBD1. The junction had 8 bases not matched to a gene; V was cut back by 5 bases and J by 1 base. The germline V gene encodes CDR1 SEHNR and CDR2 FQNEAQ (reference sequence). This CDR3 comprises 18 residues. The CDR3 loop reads CASSPAGTGASYNSPLHF. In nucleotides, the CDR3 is TGTGCCAGCAGCCCCGCTGGGACAGGGGCTTCCTATAATTCACCCCTCCACTTT.

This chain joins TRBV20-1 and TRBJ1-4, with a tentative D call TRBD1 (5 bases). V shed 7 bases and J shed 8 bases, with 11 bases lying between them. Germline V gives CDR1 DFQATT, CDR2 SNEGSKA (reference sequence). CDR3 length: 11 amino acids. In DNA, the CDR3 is TGCAGTGTGAAGACAGAAGAAAAACTGTTTTTT. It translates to CSVKTEEKLFF.

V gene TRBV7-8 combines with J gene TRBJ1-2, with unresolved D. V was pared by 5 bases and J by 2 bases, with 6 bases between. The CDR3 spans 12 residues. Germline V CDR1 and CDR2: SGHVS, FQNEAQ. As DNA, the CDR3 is TGTGCCAGCAGCCCGCGGAACTATGGCTACACCTTC. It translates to CASSPRNYGYTF.

The CDR3 DNA is TGTGCCAGCTCACCAGAGACAGGGTGGAGGACTGAAGCTTTCTTT. This translates into CASSPETGWRTEAFF. The rearrangement uses TRBV18 and TRBJ1-1, with 7 positions matching TRBD1. The CDR3 is 15 residues long. The V and J ends lost 2 bases and 5 bases, in that order; junction bases with no gene match: 8. Germline V gene lookup returns CDR1 KGHSH and CDR2 LQKENI.

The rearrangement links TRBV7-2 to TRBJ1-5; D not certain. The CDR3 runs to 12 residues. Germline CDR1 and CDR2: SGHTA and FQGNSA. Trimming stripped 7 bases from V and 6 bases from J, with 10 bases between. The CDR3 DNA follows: TGTGCCAGCACCGGACGAGGTCAGCCCCAGCATTTT. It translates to CASTGRGQPQHF.